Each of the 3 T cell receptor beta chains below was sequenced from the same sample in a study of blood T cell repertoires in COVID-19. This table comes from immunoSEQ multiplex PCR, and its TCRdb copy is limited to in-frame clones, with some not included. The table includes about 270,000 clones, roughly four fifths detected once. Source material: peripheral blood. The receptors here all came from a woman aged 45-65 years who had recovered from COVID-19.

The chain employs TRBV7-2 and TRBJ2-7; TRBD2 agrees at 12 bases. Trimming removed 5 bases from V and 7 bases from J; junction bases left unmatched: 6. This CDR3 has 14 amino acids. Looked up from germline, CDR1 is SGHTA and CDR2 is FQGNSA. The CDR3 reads CASSASGGALEQYF. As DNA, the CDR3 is TGTGCCAGCAGCGCTAGCGGGGGGGCCTTAGAGCAGTACTTC.

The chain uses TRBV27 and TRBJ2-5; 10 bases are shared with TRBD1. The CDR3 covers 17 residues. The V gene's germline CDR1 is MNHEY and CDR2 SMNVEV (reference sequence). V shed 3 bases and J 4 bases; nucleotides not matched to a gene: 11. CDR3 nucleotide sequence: TGTGCCAGCAGTTTCTGGACAGGGGGGGCCGGGATAGAGACCCAGTACTTC. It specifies CASSFWTGGAGIETQYF.

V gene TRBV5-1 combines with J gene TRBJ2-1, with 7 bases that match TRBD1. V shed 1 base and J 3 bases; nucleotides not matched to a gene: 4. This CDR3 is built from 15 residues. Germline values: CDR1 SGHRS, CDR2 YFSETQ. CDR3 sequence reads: CASSLRQGVYNEQFF. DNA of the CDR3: TGCGCCAGCAGCTTGAGGCAGGGGGTCTACAATGAGCAGTTCTTC.